These 10 T cell receptor beta chains share one sample of origin, sequenced in a study of graft-versus-host responses after intestinal transplantation. These receptors have no identified antigens. Some clones are missing from TCRdb's copy, which holds only in-frame ones; the method was immunoSEQ multiplex PCR. The table records about 120,000 clones, 90% to 95% of them present only once. Sample: unstimulated CD8+ T cells sorted from spleen or lymph node cells, taken before transplant. Source of these receptors: a human donor who was the organ donor for an intestinal transplant.

V and J are TRBV28 and TRBJ2-2, with D perhaps TRBD2 (5 bases). The germline gives CDR1 MDHEN, CDR2 SYDVKM. Trimming left V 6 bases short and J 1 base short, with 12 bases between. CDR3 length: 15 residues. As DNA, the CDR3 is TGTGCCAGCAGGACGACACGGGGGAACACCGGGGAGCTGTTTTTT. Its translation is CASRTTRGNTGELFF.

The chain has TRBV27 and TRBJ1-1, with unresolved D. V shed 5 bases and J shed 1 base, with 8 bases lying between them. The CDR3 spans 13 residues. Germline V gene data show CDR1 as MNHEY and CDR2 as SMNVEV (reference sequence). The DNA of the CDR3 is TGTGCCAGCAGTCCTTATTCGAACACTGAAGCTTTCTTT. This sequence encodes CASSPYSNTEAFF.

The chain employs TRBV5-5 and TRBJ2-7; D gene unclear. CDR1 and CDR2 (germline): SGHKS, YYEKEE (reference sequence). V shed 0 bases and J shed 6 bases, with 4 bases lying between them. This CDR3 region has 11 residues. The CDR3 is CASSLAVEQYF. CDR3 bases: TGTGCCAGCAGCTTGGCGGTCGAGCAGTACTTC. The full variable domain, rest sourced from reference TRBV5-5 and TRBJ2-7, is DAGVTQSPTHLIKTRGQQVTLRCSPISGHKSVSWYQQVLGQGPQFIFQYYEKEERGRGNFPDRFSARQFPNYSSELNVNALLLGDSALYLCASSLAVEQYFGPGTRLTVT.

The CDR3 reads CASSQLTSGETQYF. CDR3 bases: TGCGCCAGCAGCCAACTTACTAGCGGGGAGACCCAGTACTTC. The V call is TRBV4-1, the J call TRBJ2-5, with 9 bases matching TRBD2. V shed 2 bases, J shed 5 bases, and the junction held 3 bases outside the gene matches. Germline CDR1 reads MGHRA; CDR2 reads YSYEKL. The CDR3 covers 14 residues.

The chain is built from TRBV7-3 and TRBJ1-1; D is ambiguous. Trimming left V 6 bases short and J 1 base short, with 21 bases between. The CDR3 runs to 17 residues. Germline V gene sequence: CDR1 SGHTA, CDR2 FQGTGA. CDR3 sequence (DNA): TGTGCCAGCAGTCTTTTTCCCCTCGGACGGAGGAACACTGAAGCTTTCTTT. Amino acids: CASSLFPLGRRNTEAFF.

The V and J genes are TRBV4-1 and TRBJ2-5; 8 bases fit TRBD2. Trimming took 2 bases from V and 2 from J; bases not matched to a gene: 4. The CDR3 has 15 residues. Germline V CDR1 and CDR2: MGHRA, YSYEKL. The CDR3 loop is CASSQYTSGQETQYF. The CDR3 nucleotides read TGCGCCAGCAGCCAATATACTAGCGGTCAAGAGACCCAGTACTTC.

The chain couples TRBV5-1 to TRBJ1-4; D ambiguous. Trimming removed 1 base from V and 7 bases from J, with 11 bases in between. The CDR3 is 14 residues long. The germline V gene has CDR1 SGHRS and CDR2 YFSETQ. The CDR3 sequence is CASSLSQPGEKLFF. The CDR3, as DNA: TGCGCCAGCAGCTTGTCACAGCCGGGTGAAAAACTGTTTTTT.

The chain uses TRBV27 and TRBJ2-7; no clear D gene. V shed 8 bases and J shed 0 bases, with 5 bases lying between them. The CDR3 is made up of 11 amino acids. Germline CDR1 reads MNHEY; CDR2 reads SMNVEV (reference sequence). The CDR3, as DNA: TGTGCCAGCTTGAGCTCCTACGAGCAGTACTTC. The encoded protein is CASLSSYEQYF.

The chain uses TRBV10-3 and TRBJ2-6, with TRBD2 matching over 7 bases. Germline V CDR1 and CDR2: ENHRY, SYGVKD. This CDR3 has 17 amino acids. After removal of 4 bases from V and 3 bases from J, the junction contained 9 bases not matched to a gene. The CDR3 protein is CAISAAGVWFGANVLTF. CDR3 DNA: TGTGCCATCAGTGCCGCGGGAGTTTGGTTTGGGGCCAACGTCCTGACTTTC.

The V call is TRBV9, the J call TRBJ2-1; 8 bases align to TRBD1. The CDR3 runs to 13 residues. From germline, CDR1 is SGDLS and CDR2 YYNGEE. V dropped 5 bases and J dropped 8; count of bases not matched to a gene: 6. The CDR3 reads CASRGDRGDEQFF. The CDR3, as DNA: TGTGCCAGCAGAGGTGACAGGGGAGATGAGCAGTTCTTC.